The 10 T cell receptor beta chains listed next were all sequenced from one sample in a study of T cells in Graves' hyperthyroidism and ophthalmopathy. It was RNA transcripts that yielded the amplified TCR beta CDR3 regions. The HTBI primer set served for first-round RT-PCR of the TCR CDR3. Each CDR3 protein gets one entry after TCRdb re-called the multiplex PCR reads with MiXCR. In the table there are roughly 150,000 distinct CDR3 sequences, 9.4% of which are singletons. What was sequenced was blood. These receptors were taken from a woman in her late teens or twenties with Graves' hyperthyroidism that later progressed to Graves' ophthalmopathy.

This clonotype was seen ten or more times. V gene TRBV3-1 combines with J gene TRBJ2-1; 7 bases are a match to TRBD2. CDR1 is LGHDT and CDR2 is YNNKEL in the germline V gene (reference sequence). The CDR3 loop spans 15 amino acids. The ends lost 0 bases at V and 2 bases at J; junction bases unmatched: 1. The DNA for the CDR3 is TGTGCCAGCAGCCAAGACGGACTAGCCTACAATGAGCAGTTCTTC. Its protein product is CASSQDGLAYNEQFF.

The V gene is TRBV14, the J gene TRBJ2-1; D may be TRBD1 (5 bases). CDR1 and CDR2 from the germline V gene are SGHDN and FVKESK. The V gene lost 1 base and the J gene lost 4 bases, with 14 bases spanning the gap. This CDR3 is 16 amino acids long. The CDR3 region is CASSQVGAPAYNEQFF. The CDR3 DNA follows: TGTGCCAGCAGCCAAGTTGGGGCCCCGGCATACAATGAGCAGTTCTTC.

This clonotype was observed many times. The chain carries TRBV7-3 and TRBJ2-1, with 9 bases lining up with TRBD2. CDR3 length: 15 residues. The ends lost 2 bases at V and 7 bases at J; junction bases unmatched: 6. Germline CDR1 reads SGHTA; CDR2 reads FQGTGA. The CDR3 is CASSLAGGLGNEQFF. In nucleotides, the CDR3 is TGTGCCAGCAGCTTAGCGGGGGGGCTGGGGAATGAGCAGTTCTTC.

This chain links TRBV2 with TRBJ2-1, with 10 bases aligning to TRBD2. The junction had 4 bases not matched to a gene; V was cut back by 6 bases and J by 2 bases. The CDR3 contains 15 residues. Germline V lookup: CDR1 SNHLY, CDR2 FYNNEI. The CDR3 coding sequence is TGTGCCAGCAGCCACACTAGCGGGGCCTACAATGAGCAGTTCTTC. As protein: CASSHTSGAYNEQFF.

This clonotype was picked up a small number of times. CDR3 loop: CASSQDLGPVVSGNTIYF. DNA of the CDR3: TGTGCCAGCAGCCAAGATCTGGGGCCCGTGGTGTCTGGAAACACCATATATTTT. This chain joins TRBV4-2 and TRBJ1-3; D is perhaps TRBD1 (5 bases). V was clipped by 0 bases and J by 1 base, with 16 bases between them. The CDR3 spans 18 residues. Germline lookup yields CDR1 LGHNA and CDR2 YNFKEQ.

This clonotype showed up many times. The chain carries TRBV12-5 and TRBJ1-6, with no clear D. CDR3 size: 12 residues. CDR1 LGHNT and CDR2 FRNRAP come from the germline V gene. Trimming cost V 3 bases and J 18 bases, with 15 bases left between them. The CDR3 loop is CASGFYRSHGHF. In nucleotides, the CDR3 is TGTGCTAGTGGTTTTTACCGGAGTCATGGCCACTTT.

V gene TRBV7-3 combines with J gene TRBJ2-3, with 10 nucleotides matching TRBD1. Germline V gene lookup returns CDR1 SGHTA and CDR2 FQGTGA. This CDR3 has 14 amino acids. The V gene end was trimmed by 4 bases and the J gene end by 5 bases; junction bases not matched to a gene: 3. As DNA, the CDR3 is TGTGCCAGCAGCTCCGGACAGGGGGGAGATACGCAGTATTTT. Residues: CASSSGQGGDTQYF.

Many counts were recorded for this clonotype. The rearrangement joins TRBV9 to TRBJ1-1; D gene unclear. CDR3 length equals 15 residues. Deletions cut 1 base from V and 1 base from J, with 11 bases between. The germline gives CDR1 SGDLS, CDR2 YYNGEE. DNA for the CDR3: TGTGCCAGCAGCGTACACCTTAACGCGAACACTGAAGCTTTCTTT. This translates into CASSVHLNANTEAFF. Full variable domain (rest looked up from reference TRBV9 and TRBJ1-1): DSGVTQTPKHLITATGQRVTLRCSPRSGDLSVYWYQQSLDQGLQFLIQYYNGEERAKGNILERFSAQQFPDLHSELNLSSLELGDSALYFCASSVHLNANTEAFFGQGTRLTVV.

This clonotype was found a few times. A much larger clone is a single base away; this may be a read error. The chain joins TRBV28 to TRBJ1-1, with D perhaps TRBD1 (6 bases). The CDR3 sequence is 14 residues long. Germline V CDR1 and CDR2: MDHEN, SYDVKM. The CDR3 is CAGSLGQRGAEAFF. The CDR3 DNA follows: TGTGCCGGCAGTCTCGGACAGCGCGGAGCTGAAGCTTTCTTT.

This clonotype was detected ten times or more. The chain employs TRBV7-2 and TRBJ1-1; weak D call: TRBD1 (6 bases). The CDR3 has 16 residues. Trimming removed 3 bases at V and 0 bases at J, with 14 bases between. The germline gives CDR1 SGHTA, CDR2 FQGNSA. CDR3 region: CASSFGGGGMNTEAFF. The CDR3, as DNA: TGTGCCAGCAGCTTTGGCGGGGGCGGCATGAACACTGAAGCTTTCTTT. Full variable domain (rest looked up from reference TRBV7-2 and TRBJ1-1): GAGVSQSPSNKVTEKGKDVELRCDPISGHTALYWYRQSLGQGLEFLIYFQGNSAPDKSGLPSDRFSAERTGGSVSTLTIQRTQQEDSAVYLCASSFGGGGMNTEAFFGQGTRLTVV.